The 22 T cell receptor beta chains reported below all come from one sample, sequenced in a study of cytomegalovirus exposure and HLA in healthy donors. Only in-frame clones appear in the TCRdb table, and some are missing; sequencing was by immunoSEQ multiplex PCR. Of 110,000 to 150,000 clones detected, roughly 90% appear once; the ten largest clones hold 0.55% to 0.8%. Specimen: PBMCs. Receptors were obtained from a man younger than 35 in good health and CMV-seronegative.

This clone was seen just once. The gene calls are TRBV7-8 and TRBJ1-6, with 8 bases lining up with TRBD1. The V gene's germline CDR1 is SGHVS and CDR2 FQNEAQ. With V trimmed by 0 bases and J by 7 bases, 5 bases remained unmatched. The CDR3 runs to 16 residues. CDR3 DNA sequence: TGTGCCAGCAGCTTAGCCTGGACAGGGCGAAATTCACCCCTCCACTTT. Translating it yields CASSLAWTGRNSPLHF.

This chain connects TRBV9 to TRBJ2-3; 10 nucleotides match TRBD2. CDR1 SGDLS and CDR2 YYNGEE come from the germline V gene. J lost 4 bases, V lost 0 bases, and 8 bases had no gene match. The length of the CDR3 is 17 residues. The CDR3 is CASSVARTSGNADTQYF. In DNA, the CDR3 is TGTGCCAGCAGCGTAGCCCGAACTAGCGGGAATGCAGATACGCAGTATTTT. The entire variable domain, with the rest obtained from reference TRBV9 and TRBJ2-3, is as follows: DSGVTQTPKHLITATGQRVTLRCSPRSGDLSVYWYQQSLDQGLQFLIQYYNGEERAKGNILERFSAQQFPDLHSELNLSSLELGDSALYFCASSVARTSGNADTQYFGPGTRLTVL.

The chain links TRBV12-1 to TRBJ2-1; TRBD2 is the table's D call and was not checked against the DNA. TRBV12-1 is noted as a pseudogene. This CDR3 is built from 18 residues. The CDR3, as DNA: TGTGCCAGCAGCTTTCACACCCGACTAGCGGGTTCCTACAATGAGCAGTTCTTC. Protein sequence: CASSFHTRLAGSYNEQFF.

This chain joins TRBV9 and TRBJ2-7; no firm D call. CDR1 and CDR2 (germline): SGDLS, YYNGEE. V was clipped by 0 bases and J by 7 bases, with 5 bases between them. CDR3 length: 11 amino acids. The CDR3 sequence: CASSVGGEQYF. CDR3 sequence (DNA): TGTGCCAGCAGCGTAGGAGGTGAGCAGTACTTC.

J is TRBJ2-2 and V is TRBV7-2; D might be TRBD2 (6 bases). Trimming pared 3 bases from V and 6 bases from J, leaving 14 bases between. Germline values: CDR1 SGHTA, CDR2 FQGNSA. The CDR3 spans 15 residues. CDR3 residues: CASSFIRTKPGELFF. CDR3 nucleotide sequence: TGTGCCAGCAGCTTCATTAGGACTAAACCCGGGGAGCTGTTTTTT.

The rearrangement uses TRBV18 and TRBJ2-7; 10 bases agree with TRBD1. Losses at the gene ends were 6 bases for V and 7 bases for J; bases not matched to a gene: 6. This CDR3 spans 13 amino acids. Germline CDR1 and CDR2: KGHSH and LQKENI. The CDR3 region is CASSRQGAWEQYV. Written as DNA, the CDR3 is TGTGCCAGCTCCCGACAGGGGGCGTGGGAGCAGTACGTC.

The chain employs TRBV2 and TRBJ2-3; 7 bases map to TRBD2. V shed 8 bases, J shed 3 bases, and the junction held 8 bases outside the gene matches. Germline loops: CDR1 SNHLY, CDR2 FYNNEI. This CDR3 contains 14 residues. The CDR3 reads CASRSGPGTDTQYF. The CDR3, as DNA: TGTGCCAGCCGTAGCGGGCCTGGAACAGATACGCAGTATTTT. Based on the CDR3 plus reference TRBV2 and TRBJ2-3, the full variable domain is EPEVTQTPSHQVTQMGQEVILRCVPISNHLYFYWYRQILGQKVEFLVSFYNNEISEKSEIFDDQFSVERPDGSNFTLKIRSTKLEDSAMYFCASRSGPGTDTQYFGPGTRLTVL.

This chain joins TRBV5-1 and TRBJ1-2; TRBD1 might be the D (6 bases). This CDR3 comprises 14 residues. Germline values: CDR1 SGHRS, CDR2 YFSETQ. Trimming stripped 4 bases from V and 7 bases from J, with 17 bases between. The CDR3 is CASSQDRNIFGYTF. In nucleotides, the CDR3 is TGCGCCAGCAGCCAAGACAGGAATATCTTTGGCTACACCTTC.

The chain has TRBV7-9 and TRBJ2-5, with D possibly being TRBD2 (6 bases). CDR1 and CDR2 from the germline V gene are SEHNR and FQNEAQ (reference sequence). The CDR3 totals 14 residues. Trimming took 5 bases from V and 5 from J, leaving 15 bases between them. The CDR3 region has the DNA TGTGCCAGCAGCCGCCGGAGGGGCGGCGAGACCCAGTACTTC. This codes for CASSRRRGGETQYF.

The gene calls are TRBV5-5 and TRBJ1-1; possibly TRBD1 for D (5 bases). Germline V gene data show CDR1 as SGHKS and CDR2 as YYEKEE (reference sequence). V lost 5 bases and J lost 1, with 12 bases in between. The CDR3 length is 14 residues. The CDR3, as DNA: TGTGCCAGCAGAAAGGGGTGGGAGAACACTGAAGCTTTCTTT. It codes for CASRKGWENTEAFF.

The V and J genes are TRBV29-1 and TRBJ1-1, with D uncertain. Germline V gives CDR1 SQVTM, CDR2 ANQGSEA. This CDR3 is 11 amino acids long. Trimming cost V 8 bases and J 1 base, with 8 bases left between them. This chain's CDR3 is CSPSSNTEAFF. In DNA form, the CDR3 reads TGCAGCCCGTCTTCGAACACTGAAGCTTTCTTT.

This chain links TRBV30 with TRBJ2-7; 7 positions agree with TRBD1. The CDR3 is 17 residues long. Germline CDR1 reads GTSNPN; CDR2 reads SVGIG (reference sequence). V shed 4 bases and J 0 bases; nucleotides not matched to a gene: 15. DNA of the CDR3: TGTGCCTGGACGGGGCCCCTAGCCCCAGGGGGCTCCTACGAGCAGTACTTC. This sequence encodes CAWTGPLAPGGSYEQYF.

CDR3 in amino acids: CASSEYRLDTQYF. The CDR3 DNA is TGTGCCAGCAGTGAATACAGGCTGGATACGCAGTATTTT. The V call is TRBV2, the J call TRBJ2-3, with D perhaps TRBD1 (5 bases). V lost 2 bases, J lost 6 bases, and 9 bases lay in between. There are 13 residues in the CDR3. Germline lookup yields CDR1 SNHLY and CDR2 FYNNEI.

This clone has just one count. The V call is TRBV9, the J call TRBJ1-2; tentative D call: TRBD1 (5 bases). V was shortened by 4 bases and J by 1 base, with 11 bases between the two germline ends. The germline V gene encodes CDR1 SGDLS and CDR2 YYNGEE. This CDR3 region has 14 residues. Here the CDR3 reads CASSPSDSNYGYTF. The CDR3 nucleotides read TGTGCCAGCAGCCCCTCAGACAGTAACTATGGCTACACCTTC.

In its sample, this clone was seen once. The chain recombines TRBV6-1 with TRBJ2-3, with D unclear. This CDR3 comprises 16 residues. Germline V gene data show CDR1 as MNHNS and CDR2 as SASEGT. V gave up 0 bases and J gave up 1 base, with 11 bases separating them. CDR3: CASSEAGFGGTDTQYF. As DNA, the CDR3 is TGTGCCAGCAGTGAAGCGGGTTTCGGAGGCACAGATACGCAGTATTTT.

This clone has just one count. This chain joins TRBV5-6 and TRBJ1-6; D unclear. Trimming cost V 0 bases and J 0 bases, with 10 bases left between them. CDR1 is SGHDT, CDR2 YYEEEE, per germline. The CDR3 has 17 residues. The CDR3 DNA follows: TGTGCCAGCAGCTTGGCGATCGGAGGCTCCTATAATTCACCCCTCCACTTT. Translation: CASSLAIGGSYNSPLHF. The full variable domain, rest sourced from reference TRBV5-6 and TRBJ1-6, is DAGVTQSPTHLIKTRGQQVTLRCSPKSGHDTVSWYQQALGQGPQFIFQYYEEEERQRGNFPDRFSGHQFPNYSSELNVNALLLGDSALYLCASSLAIGGSYNSPLHFGNGTRLTVT.

The chain is built from TRBV6-4 and TRBJ2-4, with TRBD2 identical over 12 bases. V shed 3 bases, J shed 8 bases, and the junction held 2 bases outside the gene matches. This CDR3 spans 14 amino acids. Germline loops: CDR1 MRHNA, CDR2 SNTAGT. The CDR3 bases are TGTGCCAGCAGTGAACTAGCGGGGGGTGACATTCAGTACTTC. Its protein is CASSELAGGDIQYF.

This rearrangement joins TRBV6-4 to TRBJ2-1; perhaps TRBD1 as D (6 bases). Germline loops: CDR1 MRHNA, CDR2 SNTAGT. The CDR3 consists of 18 residues. Trimming removed 4 bases at V and 8 bases at J, with 27 bases between. The CDR3 coding sequence is TGTGCCAGCAGTGGGGGACAAGGGAATGAGGCTTCGCAGGATGAGCAGTTCTTC. Its protein is CASSGGQGNEASQDEQFF.

The rearrangement joins TRBV6-1 to TRBJ2-5; D is perhaps TRBD1 (6 bases). CDR1 is MNHNS and CDR2 is SASEGT in the germline V gene. There are 13 residues in the CDR3. Between the trimmed V and J ends, which lost 8 bases and 5 bases, there was a span of 15 bases. The CDR3: CASFGQPRETQYF. The CDR3 bases are TGTGCCAGCTTCGGACAGCCCCGGGAGACCCAGTACTTC.

This clone was counted between two and nine times. J is TRBJ1-4 and V is TRBV7-9; 8 bases fit TRBD1. The CDR3 runs 14 residues. Germline CDR1 is SEHNR and CDR2 is FQNEAQ (reference sequence). V trimming: 5 bases; J trimming: 7 bases; junction bases outside the gene matches: 6. This chain's CDR3 is CASSPRTGTEKLFF. In DNA, the CDR3 is TGTGCCAGCAGCCCCCGGACAGGGACTGAAAAACTGTTTTTT. The whole variable domain, filled in from reference TRBV7-9 and TRBJ1-4, reads DTGVSQNPRHKITKRGQNVTFRCDPISEHNRLYWYRQTLGQGPEFLTYFQNEAQLEKSRLLSDRFSAERPKGSFSTLEIQRTEQGDSAMYLCASSPRTGTEKLFFGSGTQLSVL.

The chain combines TRBV13 with TRBJ2-5; 13 bases fit TRBD2. The germline V gene has CDR1 PRHDT and CDR2 FYEKMQ (reference sequence). V gave up 4 bases and J gave up 4 bases; unmatched junction bases: 6. CDR3 length: 16 residues. This CDR3 is CASSSGLAGEGETQYF. CDR3 in DNA: TGTGCCAGCAGCTCAGGACTAGCGGGAGAAGGAGAGACCCAGTACTTC.

This rearrangement joins TRBV19 to TRBJ1-5; D perhaps matches TRBD1 (5 bases). V was shortened by 2 bases and J by 4 bases, with 9 bases between the two germline ends. CDR3 length equals 14 residues. Germline V gene lookup returns CDR1 LNHDA and CDR2 SQIVND (reference sequence). CDR3 sequence (DNA): TGTGCCAGTAGTATAAGGGCAGGGAATCAGCCCCAGCATTTT. Its translation is CASSIRAGNQPQHF.